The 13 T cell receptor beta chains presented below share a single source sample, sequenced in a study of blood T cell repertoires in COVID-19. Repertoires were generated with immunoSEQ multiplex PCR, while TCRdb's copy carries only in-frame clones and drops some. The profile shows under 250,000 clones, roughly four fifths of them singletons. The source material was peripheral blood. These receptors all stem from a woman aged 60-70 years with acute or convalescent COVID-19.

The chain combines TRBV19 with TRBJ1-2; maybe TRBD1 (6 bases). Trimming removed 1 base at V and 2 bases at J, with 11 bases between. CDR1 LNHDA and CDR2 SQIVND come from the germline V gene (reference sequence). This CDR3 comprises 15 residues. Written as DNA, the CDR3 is TGTGCCAGTAGTATAGGGTACAGGGAGAACTATGGCTACACCTTC. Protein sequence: CASSIGYRENYGYTF.

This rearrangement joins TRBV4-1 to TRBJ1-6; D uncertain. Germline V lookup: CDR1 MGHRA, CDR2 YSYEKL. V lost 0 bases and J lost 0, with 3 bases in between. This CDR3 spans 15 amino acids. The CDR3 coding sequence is TGCGCCAGCAGCCAAGACAGCTCCTATAATTCACCCCTCCACTTT. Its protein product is CASSQDSSYNSPLHF.

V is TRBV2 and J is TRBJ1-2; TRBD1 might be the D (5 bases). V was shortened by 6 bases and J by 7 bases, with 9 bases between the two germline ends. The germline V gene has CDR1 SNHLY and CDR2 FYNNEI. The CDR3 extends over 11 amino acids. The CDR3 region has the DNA TGTGCCAGCAGGTGGGGCCTTGGCTACACCTTC. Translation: CASRWGLGYTF.

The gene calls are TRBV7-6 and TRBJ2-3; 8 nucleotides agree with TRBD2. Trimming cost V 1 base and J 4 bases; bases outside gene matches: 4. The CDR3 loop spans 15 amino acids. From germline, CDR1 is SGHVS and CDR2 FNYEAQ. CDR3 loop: CASSLGTSGADTQYF. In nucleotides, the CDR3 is TGTGCCAGCAGCTTAGGTACTAGCGGCGCAGATACGCAGTATTTT.

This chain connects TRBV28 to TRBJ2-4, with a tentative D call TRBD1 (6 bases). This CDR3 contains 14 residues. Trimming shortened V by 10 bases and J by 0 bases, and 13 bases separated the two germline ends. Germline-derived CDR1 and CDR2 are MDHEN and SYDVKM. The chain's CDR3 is CATRQVLAKNIQYF. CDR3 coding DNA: TGTGCCACCCGACAGGTTTTAGCCAAAAACATTCAGTACTTC.

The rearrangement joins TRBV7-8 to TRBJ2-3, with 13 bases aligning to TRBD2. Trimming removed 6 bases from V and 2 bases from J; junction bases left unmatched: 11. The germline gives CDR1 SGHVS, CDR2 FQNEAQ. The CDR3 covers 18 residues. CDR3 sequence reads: CASRQPGLAGMYTDTQYF. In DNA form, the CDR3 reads TGTGCCAGCAGACAACCGGGACTAGCGGGGATGTACACAGATACGCAGTATTTT.

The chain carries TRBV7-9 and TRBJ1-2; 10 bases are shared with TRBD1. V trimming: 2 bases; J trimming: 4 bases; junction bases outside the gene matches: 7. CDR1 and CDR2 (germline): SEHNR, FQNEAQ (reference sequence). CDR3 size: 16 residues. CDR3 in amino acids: CASSLRQGAYIYGYTF. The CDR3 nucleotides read TGTGCCAGCAGCTTAAGACAGGGGGCCTATATCTATGGCTACACCTTC.

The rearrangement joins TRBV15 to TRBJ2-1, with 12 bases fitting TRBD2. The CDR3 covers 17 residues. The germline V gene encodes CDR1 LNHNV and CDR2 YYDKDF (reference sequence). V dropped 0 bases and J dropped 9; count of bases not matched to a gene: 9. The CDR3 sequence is CATSRDFTSGGFSEQFF. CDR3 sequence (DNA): TGTGCCACCAGCAGAGATTTCACTAGCGGGGGGTTTAGTGAGCAGTTCTTC.

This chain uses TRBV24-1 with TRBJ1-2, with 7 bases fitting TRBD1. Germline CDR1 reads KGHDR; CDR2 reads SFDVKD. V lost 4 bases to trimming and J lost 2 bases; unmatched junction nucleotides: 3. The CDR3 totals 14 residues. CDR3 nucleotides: TGTGCCACCAGTGAGCCGGGACAGAACTATGGCTACACCTTC. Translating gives CATSEPGQNYGYTF.

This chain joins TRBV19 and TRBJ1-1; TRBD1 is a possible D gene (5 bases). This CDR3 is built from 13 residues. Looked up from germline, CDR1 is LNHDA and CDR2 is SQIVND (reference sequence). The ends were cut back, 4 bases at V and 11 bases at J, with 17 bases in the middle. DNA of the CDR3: TGTGCCAGTAGTACCGACGGGGGATCGGAGGCTTTCTTT. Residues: CASSTDGGSEAFF.

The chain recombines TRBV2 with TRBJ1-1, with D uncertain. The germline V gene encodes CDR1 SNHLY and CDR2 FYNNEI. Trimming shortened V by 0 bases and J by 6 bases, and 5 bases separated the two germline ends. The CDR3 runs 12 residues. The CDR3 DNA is TGTGCCAGCAGTGAAGCGGAGTCTGAAGCTTTCTTT. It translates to CASSEAESEAFF.

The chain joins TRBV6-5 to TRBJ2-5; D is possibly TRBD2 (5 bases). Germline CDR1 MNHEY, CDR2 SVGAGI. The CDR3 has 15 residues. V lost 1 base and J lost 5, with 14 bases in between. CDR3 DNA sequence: TGTGCCAGCAGTTACTTCTTTCGAGGGTTGGAGACCCAGTACTTC. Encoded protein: CASSYFFRGLETQYF.

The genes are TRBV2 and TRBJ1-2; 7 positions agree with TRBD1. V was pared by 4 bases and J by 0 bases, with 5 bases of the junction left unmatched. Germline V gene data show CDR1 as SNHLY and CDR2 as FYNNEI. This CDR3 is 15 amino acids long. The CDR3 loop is CASSVRGQANYGYTF. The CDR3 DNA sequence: TGTGCCAGCAGTGTAAGGGGGCAGGCTAACTATGGCTACACCTTC.